The entry below gives a single T cell receptor beta chain sequence along with its context. The data were taken from a study of blood T cell repertoires in COVID-19. Study context: Collection of acute and convalescent COVID-19 samples took place in the United States, Italy and Spain.

As originally analysed: Reference gene primer amplification gave nucleated cell count estimates. Libraries were prepared by immunoSEQ multiplex PCR; TCRdb keeps only in-frame clonotypes and omits some of them. The DNA was the basis for D and trimming; V, J and clone size are from that table. Counted here are about 200,000 clones, 82% occurring once; the ten biggest clones make up roughly 5%. This CDR3 contains 15 residues. The germline V gene encodes CDR1 LGHNA and CDR2 YSLEER. Trimming removed 0 bases at V and 3 bases at J, with 9 bases between. The receptor comes from a woman aged 55-70 years with acute COVID-19. Source material: PBMCs or T cells enriched from blood (not recorded which). The gene calls are TRBV4-3 and TRBJ1-5, with unresolved D. The CDR3 loop reads CASSQDRTYNQPQHF. CDR3 coding DNA: TGCGCCAGCAGCCAAGATCGTACATACAATCAGCCCCAGCATTTT.